The 27 T cell receptor beta chains given below trace back to one sample, sequenced in a study of siplizumab effects on memory and regulatory T cells (dated by TCRdb to the late 2010s). Libraries came from the immunoSEQ multiplex PCR assay. The immuneACCESS repertoire file appears here via TCRdb, limited to in-frame rearrangements. These files lack a portion of the clones; in checked studies, under half of the deficit traces to unresolved V genes, and the cause of the others is not known. The sample includes 60,000 to 80,000 clones, with roughly 80% observed a single time. Of the sample, around 3.8% falls within the top ten clones. The material sequenced was memory CD4+ T cells sorted from blood. Reading the label with the study, this specimen's cell subset or site is: unstimulated CD4+ memory T cells. These receptors were taken from a human donor in good health.

This clone was seen only once. The rearrangement uses TRBV7-8 and TRBJ2-1; possible D gene TRBD2, 6 bases. This CDR3 spans 14 amino acids. Deletions cut 5 bases from V and 6 bases from J, with 14 bases between. CDR1 SGHVS and CDR2 FQNEAQ come from the germline V gene. The CDR3 coding sequence is TGTGCCAGCAGCCCTCGACTAGAATCCAATGAGCAGTTCTTC. Translation: CASSPRLESNEQFF.

The chain uses TRBV6-1 and TRBJ1-1; tentatively, D is TRBD1 (5 bases). The CDR3 contains 14 residues. Germline V gives CDR1 MNHNS, CDR2 SASEGT. Trimming shortened V by 5 bases and J by 1 base, and 11 bases separated the two germline ends. The CDR3 region is CASSWGPGNTEAFF. CDR3 nucleotides: TGTGCCAGCAGTTGGGGACCGGGGAACACTGAAGCTTTCTTT.

The V call is TRBV29-1, the J call TRBJ1-4; 8 nucleotides line up with TRBD1. The ends lost 5 bases at V and 8 bases at J; junction bases unmatched: 7. The germline gives CDR1 SQVTM, CDR2 ANQGSEA. This CDR3 has 13 amino acids. CDR3 region: CSVPDRGGEKLFF. CDR3 nucleotides: TGCAGCGTTCCCGACAGGGGAGGGGAAAAACTGTTTTTT. The entire variable domain, with the rest obtained from reference TRBV29-1 and TRBJ1-4, is as follows: SAVISQKPSRDICQRGTSLTIQCQVDSQVTMMFWYRQQPGQSLTLIATANQGSEATYESGFVIDKFPISRPNLTFSTLTVSNMSPEDSSIYLCSVPDRGGEKLFFGSGTQLSVL.

The V gene is TRBV6-5, the J gene TRBJ2-1; the D gene is possibly TRBD2 (5 bases). The CDR3 runs 15 residues. With 0 bases removed from V and 3 bases from J, the gap between germline ends came to 9 bases. Germline loops: CDR1 MNHEY, CDR2 SVGAGI. DNA of the CDR3: TGTGCCAGCAGTTACTCAAGAGGGTTCTACAATGAGCAGTTCTTC. This sequence encodes CASSYSRGFYNEQFF.

The chain is built from TRBV5-6 and TRBJ2-3; no firm D call. V lost 0 bases and J lost 0, with 11 bases in between. This CDR3 has 16 amino acids. The germline CDR1 and CDR2 sequences are SGHDT and YYEEEE. DNA for the CDR3: TGTGCCAGCAGCTTGGTAGGCACCCCTAGCACAGATACGCAGTATTTT. This sequence encodes CASSLVGTPSTDTQYF.

The chain uses TRBV4-1 and TRBJ2-2; D may be TRBD2 (6 bases). The CDR3 totals 14 residues. Germline lookup yields CDR1 MGHRA and CDR2 YSYEKL. V was shortened by 4 bases and J by 5 bases, with 11 bases between the two germline ends. The CDR3 loop reads CASSRTAGTGELFF. As DNA, the CDR3 is TGCGCCAGCAGCCGGACGGCGGGGACCGGGGAGCTGTTTTTT.

The rearrangement joins TRBV2 to TRBJ1-3, with D hard to call. Trimming removed 3 bases from V and 10 bases from J, with 7 bases in between. The CDR3 has 11 residues. The germline CDR1 and CDR2 sequences are SNHLY and FYNNEI. The CDR3 DNA reads TGTGCCAGCAGTGACCGGTGGACCATATATTTT. As protein: CASSDRWTIYF.

This sequence joins TRBV14 and TRBJ2-7; 12 bases match TRBD2. In germline, CDR1 is SGHDN, CDR2 FVKESK. This CDR3 has 15 residues. The V gene end was trimmed by 1 base and the J gene end by 7 bases; junction bases not matched to a gene: 5. The CDR3 loop is CASSQGLAGVEEQYF. Here the CDR3 DNA reads TGTGCCAGCAGCCAAGGACTAGCGGGAGTAGAAGAGCAGTACTTC.

This clone appeared a few times. The chain is built from TRBV6-6 and TRBJ1-5, with 7 bases aligning to TRBD1. CDR3 length: 16 residues. CDR1 and CDR2 (germline): MNHNY, SVGAGI (reference sequence). V shed 5 bases, J shed 6 bases, and the junction held 13 bases outside the gene matches. CDR3 sequence reads: CASSTGVQGGRQPQHF. CDR3 nucleotides: TGTGCCAGCAGTACTGGGGTTCAGGGGGGACGTCAGCCCCAGCATTTT.

In its sample, this clone was seen a few times. The chain has TRBV7-2 and TRBJ2-3; TRBD1 aligns across 7 bases. This CDR3 has 13 residues. Trimming at V came to 11 bases and at J to 2 bases, leaving 7 bases not matched to a gene. Germline V gives CDR1 SGHTA, CDR2 FQGNSA. The CDR3 nucleotides read TGTGCCTCCCGGGACAGACTCACAGATACGCAGTATTTT. Translated, it gives CASRDRLTDTQYF.

V is TRBV12-5 and J is TRBJ2-3, with D unresolved. The length of the CDR3 is 14 residues. The V gene lost 6 bases and the J gene lost 4 bases, with 14 bases spanning the gap. Germline V gene sequence: CDR1 LGHNT, CDR2 FRNRAP. CDR3 region: CASGPPLRSDTQYF. In nucleotides, the CDR3 is TGTGCTAGTGGGCCCCCGTTACGCTCAGATACGCAGTATTTT.

The gene calls are TRBV4-2 and TRBJ2-7; 7 positions match TRBD2. This CDR3 is 15 amino acids long. Germline assignment: CDR1 LGHNA and CDR2 YNFKEQ. With V trimmed by 2 bases and J by 5 bases, 9 bases remained unmatched. CDR3 protein: CASSQRGGLGDEQYF. The CDR3 nucleotides are TGTGCCAGCAGCCAAAGGGGAGGGTTGGGGGACGAGCAGTACTTC.

This chain connects TRBV6-5 to TRBJ2-2; TRBD1 matches at 8 bases. Germline trimming cut 2 bases from V and 3 bases from J; bases unmatched to any gene: 5. Germline values: CDR1 MNHEY, CDR2 SVGAGI. This CDR3 is 16 amino acids long. This chain's CDR3 is CASSYGQGVYTGELFF. CDR3 DNA: TGTGCCAGCAGTTACGGACAGGGAGTCTACACCGGGGAGCTGTTTTTT.

This clone has just a few counts. The chain recombines TRBV7-9 with TRBJ1-2; D ambiguous. V lost 2 bases, J lost 6 bases, and 16 bases lay in between. The CDR3 has 15 residues. Germline V CDR1 and CDR2: SEHNR, FQNEAQ (reference sequence). The CDR3 DNA sequence: TGTGCCAGCAGCTTAAGCGGTTACGGCTTAAATGGCTACACCTTC. Protein product: CASSLSGYGLNGYTF.

This chain connects TRBV6-1 to TRBJ2-2; the D gene could be TRBD1 or TRBD2 (5 bases each). Germline V gives CDR1 MNHNS, CDR2 SASEGT. The CDR3 sequence is 14 residues long. V dropped 6 bases and J dropped 4 bases, with 12 bases sitting between them. The CDR3, as DNA: TGTGCCAGCAGCCCTACAGGACTCACCGGGGAGCTGTTTTTT. Protein sequence: CASSPTGLTGELFF.

The chain carries TRBV7-6 and TRBJ2-3, with a tentative D call TRBD2 (5 bases). This CDR3 contains 12 residues. V gave up 6 bases and J gave up 6 bases, with 10 bases separating them. Germline CDR1 reads SGHVS; CDR2 reads FNYEAQ. The CDR3 nucleotides read TGTGCCAGCAGTCAAAGAGGGGATACGCAGTATTTT. It translates to CASSQRGDTQYF.

This rearrangement joins TRBV9 to TRBJ2-5; 8 bases align to TRBD1. The closer fit of TRBJ2-7 to the DNA end suggests the J call may be wrong. Germline lookup yields CDR1 SGDLS and CDR2 YYNGEE. This CDR3 has 15 residues. Here the CDR3 reads CASSVAWDRPYEQYF. CDR3 bases: TGTGCCAGCAGCGTAGCATGGGACAGGCCCTACGAGCAGTACTTC.

The chain uses TRBV18 and TRBJ1-3; possibly TRBD1 for D (6 bases). Germline CDR1 and CDR2: KGHSH and LQKENI. The germline V and J ends were trimmed by 1 base and 0 bases, with 10 bases remaining between them. CDR3 length: 16 residues. This chain's CDR3 is CASSPQGQSSGNTIYF. The CDR3 bases are TGTGCCAGCTCACCACAAGGACAGAGCTCTGGAAACACCATATATTTT. Full variable domain (outside the CDR3, taken from reference TRBV18 and TRBJ1-3): NAGVMQNPRHLVRRRGQEARLRCSPMKGHSHVYWYRQLPEEGLKFMVYLQKENIIDESGMPKERFSAEFPKEGPSILRIQQVVRGDSAAYFCASSPQGQSSGNTIYFGEGSWLTVV.

The chain uses TRBV9 and TRBJ2-1, with 7 bases identical to TRBD1. CDR1 is SGDLS and CDR2 is YYNGEE in the germline V gene. V lost 0 bases to trimming and J lost 2 bases; unmatched junction nucleotides: 5. The length of the CDR3 is 16 residues. The CDR3 loop is CASSVESQGAYNEQFF. DNA for the CDR3: TGTGCCAGCAGCGTAGAATCCCAGGGGGCCTACAATGAGCAGTTCTTC.

This sequence joins TRBV5-1 and TRBJ2-5, with D perhaps TRBD1 (5 bases). Trimming took off 0 bases at V and 4 bases at J, with 13 bases between the two ends. This CDR3 region has 15 residues. From germline, CDR1 is SGHRS and CDR2 YFSETQ. This CDR3 is CASSLEAQGGETQYF. DNA for the CDR3: TGCGCCAGCAGCTTGGAAGCGCAGGGTGGAGAGACCCAGTACTTC.

The rearrangement uses TRBV5-1 and TRBJ2-1; 10 nucleotides agree with TRBD2. After removal of 0 bases from V and 7 bases from J, the junction contained 7 bases not matched to a gene. The CDR3 is 16 residues long. Germline V lookup: CDR1 SGHRS, CDR2 YFSETQ. CDR3 in amino acids: CASSLALAGARNEQFF. Here the CDR3 DNA reads TGCGCCAGCAGCTTGGCCCTAGCGGGAGCGCGGAATGAGCAGTTCTTC.

The chain employs TRBV6-5 and TRBJ2-3; no definite D call. V lost 6 bases, J lost 1 base, and 14 bases lay in between. CDR3 length equals 15 residues. Germline CDR1 is MNHEY and CDR2 is SVGAGI. For the CDR3, the DNA is TGTGCCAGCAGCCCACTTACTCCTCGCACAGATACGCAGTATTTT. This gives the protein CASSPLTPRTDTQYF.

The rearrangement uses TRBV7-8 and TRBJ2-1; D tentatively reads TRBD1 or TRBD2 (5 bases each). Trimming removed 1 base from V and 8 bases from J, with 12 bases in between. This CDR3 region has 14 residues. CDR1 is SGHVS and CDR2 is FQNEAQ in the germline V gene. CDR3 in DNA: TGTGCCAGCAGCTTAGGGGGGATCGTCGATGAGCAGTTCTTC. Translated, it gives CASSLGGIVDEQFF.

The chain combines TRBV4-2 with TRBJ2-7; possible D gene TRBD2, 6 bases. Germline lookup yields CDR1 LGHNA and CDR2 YNFKEQ. The CDR3 loop spans 19 amino acids. V lost 3 bases and J lost 1, with 25 bases in between. CDR3 DNA sequence: TGTGCCAGCAGCCACCTCCAGGACTACCGACGAGGTGTATCCTACGAGCAGTACTTC. As protein: CASSHLQDYRRGVSYEQYF.

This chain connects TRBV28 to TRBJ1-2; D might be TRBD1 (6 bases). Germline lookup yields CDR1 MDHEN and CDR2 SYDVKM. Trimming took off 8 bases at V and 1 base at J, with 17 bases between the two ends. The CDR3 length is 15 residues. The CDR3 region is CASWGAAWGNYGYTF. The CDR3 nucleotides are TGTGCCAGCTGGGGGGCAGCCTGGGGTAACTATGGCTACACCTTC.

The chain is built from TRBV27 and TRBJ2-1, with 8 bases lining up with TRBD2. CDR3 length: 14 residues. Germline CDR1 reads MNHEY; CDR2 reads SMNVEV (reference sequence). Germline trimming cut 10 bases from V and 1 base from J; bases unmatched to any gene: 6. The CDR3 loop is CATAGVRSYNEQFF. CDR3 bases: TGTGCCACAGCGGGGGTCCGGTCCTACAATGAGCAGTTCTTC.

V usage is TRBV10-3 and J usage is TRBJ1-2, with TRBD1 matching 7 bases. The V segment lost 0 bases and the J segment 4 bases; nucleotides outside the gene matches: 8. Germline CDR1 ENHRY, CDR2 SYGVKD. The CDR3 loop spans 16 amino acids. This CDR3 is CAISESHGDSFYGYTF. The CDR3 coding sequence is TGTGCCATCAGTGAGTCCCATGGGGACAGCTTCTATGGCTACACCTTC.